Below, one TCR beta chain is given with its context. What it recognizes is unknown. The sample comes from a study of TIL therapy for anti-PD-1-resistant metastatic lung cancer. Study-level results: The cohort had more treatment-naive, never-smoker and oncogene-addicted patients than typical. The baseline peripheral repertoire was partially replaced by infused TIL clonotypes that later decayed.

Noted time point: pre-treatment sample, taken before nivolumab and TIL therapy. The immunoSEQ assay was v3. Sequencing used immunoSEQ multiplex PCR; TCRdb keeps in-frame clones, though not all of them. The sample holds 50,000 to 70,000 clones; around 69% are singletons and the top ten take about 6.8%. This CDR3 is 14 amino acids long. The germline gives CDR1 MNHEY, CDR2 SMNVEV (reference sequence). V was clipped by 5 bases and J by 9 bases, with 14 bases between them. The TCR comes from a person aged 25 to 80 with non-small cell lung cancer. The rearrangement joins TRBV27 to TRBJ1-6; D unresolved. Here the sequenced sample was blood, taken at baseline. CDR3 loop: CASSTVGVSSPLHF. For the CDR3, the DNA is TGTGCCAGCAGTACCGTTGGAGTCAGTTCACCCCTCCACTTT.